One and the same sample provided the 8 T cell receptor beta chains below, sequenced in a study of CD8 T cells in Susac syndrome. Random hexamers were used to reverse transcribe roughly 0.5 to 1 ug of RNA. From the immunoSEQ multiplex PCR reads, TCRdb called clonotypes with MiXCR, one entry per CDR3 protein. The data show around 150,000 distinct CDR3 sequences, just under 95% seen once. Input material: CD4+ T cells from PBMCs. The receptor set was obtained from a human donor with Susac syndrome.

The genes are TRBV27 and TRBJ2-7; 10 bases map to TRBD2. The CDR3 spans 14 residues. Germline CDR1 is MNHEY and CDR2 is SMNVEV (reference sequence). V trimming: 3 bases; J trimming: 3 bases; junction bases outside the gene matches: 2. As DNA, the CDR3 is TGTGCCAGCAGTTTCACTAGCGGGATCTACGAGCAGTACTTC. Translated: CASSFTSGIYEQYF.

The chain carries TRBV12-3 or TRBV12-4 and TRBJ2-1, with 8 bases identical to TRBD2. V was clipped by 6 bases and J by 8 bases; unmatched bases: 9. The length of the CDR3 is 14 residues. The CDR3 region is CASREAGATDEQFF. CDR3 nucleotides: TGTGCCAGCAGGGAAGCGGGAGCCACTGATGAGCAGTTCTTC.

The chain couples TRBV30 to TRBJ1-2; no reliable D call. The CDR3 has 15 amino acids. Trimming stripped 4 bases from V and 4 bases from J, with 19 bases between. From germline, CDR1 is GTSNPN and CDR2 SVGIG (reference sequence). This CDR3 is CAWTRYGVVGYGYTF. CDR3 bases: TGTGCCTGGACCCGCTATGGGGTTGTGGGCTATGGCTACACCTTC.

V is TRBV20-1 and J is TRBJ2-1; the D is unclear. V lost 3 bases and J lost 3, with 12 bases in between. Germline-derived CDR1 and CDR2 are DFQATT and SNEGSKA (reference sequence). The CDR3 runs to 14 residues. The CDR3 DNA reads TGCAGTGCTAGTCCAGCAGGTTACTACAATGAGCAGTTCTTC. Amino acid sequence: CSASPAGYYNEQFF.

This chain connects TRBV15 to TRBJ2-2; 7 nucleotides agree with TRBD2. With 5 bases clipped from V and 3 bases from J, the junction kept 6 bases outside the gene matches. The CDR3 sequence is 15 residues long. The germline V gene has CDR1 LNHNV and CDR2 YYDKDF (reference sequence). This chain's CDR3 is CATSPTSRDTGELFF. CDR3 nucleotide sequence: TGTGCCACCAGCCCGACTAGCAGGGACACCGGGGAGCTGTTTTTT.

The genes are TRBV29-1 and TRBJ2-7; TRBD1 or TRBD2 may be the D gene (5 bases each). Germline CDR1 is SQVTM and CDR2 is ANQGSEA. Trimming stripped 6 bases from V and 2 bases from J, with 11 bases between. The CDR3 sequence is 12 residues long. Here the CDR3 DNA reads TGCAGCGTCGGGGACGGAACCTACGAGCAGTACTTC. It is translated as CSVGDGTYEQYF.

The chain recombines TRBV7-9 with TRBJ1-6, with D perhaps TRBD1 (6 bases). The germline V gene encodes CDR1 SEHNR and CDR2 FQNEAQ (reference sequence). There are 15 residues in the CDR3. The V end was cut by 5 bases, the J end by 1 base, with 9 bases between. The DNA for the CDR3 is TGTGCCAGCAGCCAGGGGTATTCCTATAATTCACCCCTCCACTTT. Translation gives CASSQGYSYNSPLHF.

The rearrangement uses TRBV9 and TRBJ1-2; D is uncertain. V dropped 3 bases and J dropped 8 bases, with 8 bases sitting between them. This CDR3 is 11 amino acids long. The germline CDR1 and CDR2 sequences are SGDLS and YYNGEE. The CDR3 nucleotides read TGTGCCAGCAGCGGTGGAGGAGGCTACACCTTC. The encoded protein is CASSGGGGYTF.